The rows below give T cell receptor beta chains drawn from one sample of a study of blood T cell repertoires in COVID-19. The data were produced by immunoSEQ multiplex PCR, yet TCRdb's version contains in-frame clones alone and is incomplete. The table records some 150,000 clones, about 90% of them present only once. The material sequenced was peripheral blood. The receptors were sampled from a man aged 45-65 years with active or convalescent COVID-19. Both conserved end residues are trimmed from each CDR3.

V gene: TRBV11-2; CDR3 protein: ASSLVSGAAMSEQY
V gene: TRBV7-2; CDR3 protein: ASSPQGSLNQPQH
V gene: TRBV5-1; CDR3 protein: ASSRGGSGANVLT
V gene: TRBV20-1; CDR3 protein: SAVLGYEQY
V gene: TRBV6-1; CDR3 protein: ASSEGQGLLTEAF
V gene: TRBV7-2; CDR3 protein: ASSPTVRGGTEAF
V gene: TRBV5-4; CDR3 protein: ASSLPASGRGSTDTQY
V gene: TRBV6-2/TRBV6-3; CDR3 protein: ASSYGTAANYGYT
V gene: TRBV19; CDR3 protein: ASSVDRGDAEAF
V gene: TRBV28; CDR3 protein: ASSLTSLGLPGELF
V gene: TRBV24-1; CDR3 protein: ASAAGGKSNQPQH
V gene: TRBV27; CDR3 protein: ASSLQISDEQF
V gene: TRBV18; CDR3 protein: ASSLTQGAEKLF
V gene: TRBV18; CDR3 protein: ASSPASGIGTQY
V gene: TRBV10-3; CDR3 protein: AISGGETTYNEQF
V gene: TRBV6-6; CDR3 protein: ASGQGEVPQH
V gene: TRBV6-5; CDR3 protein: ASSKLDWAYEQY
V gene: TRBV19; CDR3 protein: ASSILASNTGELF
V gene: TRBV28; CDR3 protein: ASSFRPFSGNTIY
V gene: TRBV7-6; CDR3 protein: ASSFEFRDEQY
V gene: TRBV5-1; CDR3 protein: ASSLATDRRGEQF
V gene: TRBV6-5; CDR3 protein: ASSQRVSYEQY
V gene: TRBV19; CDR3 protein: ASSRTGSYEQF
V gene: TRBV11-2; CDR3 protein: ASSLDLFRNEQF
V gene: TRBV7-9; CDR3 protein: ASSPGTGKANEQF
V gene: TRBV5-1; CDR3 protein: ASSLIAGTDTQY
V gene: TRBV9; CDR3 protein: ASSVGWGVGTEAF
V gene: TRBV29-1; CDR3 protein: SVAQTSGRDIQY
V gene: TRBV27; CDR3 protein: ASSSSGYSPLH
V gene: TRBV5-1; CDR3 protein: ASSSRDSSSYEQY
V gene: TRBV6-5; CDR3 protein: ASRYEGTRHSPLH